The 22 T cell receptor beta chains below come from one sample, sequenced in a study of T cells in women clearing cervical HPV infection. Generated by immunoSEQ multiplex PCR, the TCRdb table keeps only in-frame clones and is missing some. This table lists about 30,000 clones. Specimen: blood buffy coat. The receptors come from a woman aged 18 to 75 with a cervical HPV16 infection that either progressed to CIN3+ or cleared (not recorded which).

With regard to this clone: The read is 3 residues too short to cover the CDR3 end, so that end is filled in from the germline J gene. This rearrangement joins TRBV6-1 to TRBJ2-3; D ambiguous. This CDR3 spans 15 amino acids. CDR1 MNHNS and CDR2 SASEGT come from the germline V gene. Partial CDR3 DNA: TGTGCCAGCAGTGAAAACTACCTCATAGAAGAGACG. This sequence encodes CASSENYLIEET. The entire CDR3 protein reads CASSENYLIEETQYF.

Comment on this clone: The observed sequence ends 3 residues before the CDR3 terminus, with the missing tail filled in from the germline J gene. The chain joins TRBV30 to TRBJ2-7; possibly TRBD1 for D (6 bases). Trimming cost V 5 bases and J 3 bases, with 11 bases left between them. Germline V gene data show CDR1 as GTSNPN and CDR2 as SVGIG (reference sequence). The CDR3 runs 12 residues. The CDR3: CAWADRYYEQYF. Partial CDR3 DNA: TGTGCCTGGGCAGACAGGTACTACGAG.

Remarks on this clone: The CDR3 is cut off 3 residues early in the read; its end comes from the germline J gene. This chain connects TRBV12-3 or TRBV12-4 to TRBJ2-5; 7 bases are a match to TRBD1. The CDR3 covers 14 residues. Trimming removed 7 bases from V and 4 bases from J; junction bases left unmatched: 9. Partial CDR3 DNA: TGTGCCAGCACTACAGACAGGGTGAGAGAGACC. Residues: CASTTDRVRET. The entire CDR3 protein is CASTTDRVRETQYF.

The CDR3 sequence: CASRLASGETQYF. The CDR3 bases that were read are TGTGCCAGTAGGCTAGCCTCGGGAGAGACC. This chain links TRBV19 with TRBJ2-5, with a tentative D call TRBD2 (5 bases). The observed sequence ends 3 residues before the CDR3 terminus, with the missing tail filled in from the germline J gene. V shed 6 bases and J shed 4 bases, with 12 bases lying between them. The CDR3 sequence is 13 residues long. Per germline, CDR1 LNHDA and CDR2 SQIVND (reference sequence).

About this clone itself: Read data end 3 residues before the CDR3 end; the end is taken from the germline J gene. V and J are TRBV20-1 and TRBJ1-1; perhaps TRBD1 as D (6 bases). This CDR3 region has 16 residues. Germline V gene lookup returns CDR1 DFQATT and CDR2 SNEGSKA (reference sequence). The ends were cut back, 1 base at V and 0 bases at J, with 15 bases in the middle. The CDR3 loop reads CSARVLGQILNTEAFF. CDR3 bases read: TGCAGTGCTAGAGTTCTAGGACAGATATTGAACACTGAA.

Regarding this clone: The CDR3 end falls 3 residues outside the read, so it is completed with the germline J gene. V and J are TRBV12-3 or TRBV12-4 and TRBJ2-3; 7 nucleotides match TRBD1. The CDR3 sequence is 14 residues long. The junction had 11 bases not matched to a gene; V was cut back by 8 bases and J by 6 bases. CDR3 DNA (partial): TGTGCCAGCTCCGAGGGGGCACAGCGCGATACG. It specifies CASSEGAQRDT. From start to end, the CDR3 is CASSEGAQRDTQYF.

As for this clone: The read stops 3 residues short of the end of the CDR3; the missing end is completed from the germline J gene. This chain joins TRBV25-1 and TRBJ2-5, with 9 bases identical to TRBD2. V shed 1 base, J shed 4 bases, and the junction held 7 bases outside the gene matches. Germline V lookup: CDR1 MGHDK, CDR2 SYGVNS. The CDR3 length is 16 residues. The CDR3 protein is CASSESSREGRETQYF. CDR3 DNA, as far as it was read: TGTGCCAGCAGTGAATCTTCGCGGGAGGGCCGAGAGACC. Complete variable domain (other parts from reference TRBV25-1 and TRBJ2-5): EADIYQTPRYLVIGTGKKITLECSQTMGHDKMYWYQQDPGMELHLIHYSYGVNSTEKGDLSSESTVSRIRTEHFPLTLESARPSHTSQYLCASSESSREGRETQYFGPGTRLLVL.

A remark on this clone: Read coverage stops 3 residues before the CDR3 terminus; the germline J gene supplies the remainder. The chain recombines TRBV19 with TRBJ1-6; 9 nucleotides align to TRBD1. Unmatched junction bases numbered 10, after V lost 4 bases and J lost 12 bases. CDR1 is LNHDA and CDR2 is SQIVND in the germline V gene (reference sequence). The CDR3 covers 15 residues. The CDR3 reads CASSTHGTGPQPLHF. The DNA read from the CDR3 is TGTGCCAGTAGTACCCACGGGACAGGGCCCCAACCC. Full variable domain (remainder filled in from reference TRBV19 and TRBJ1-6): DGGITQSPKYLFRKEGQNVTLSCEQNLNHDAMYWYRQDPGQGLRLIYYSQIVNDFQKGDIAEGYSVSREKKESFPLTVTSAQKNPTAFYLCASSTHGTGPQPLHFGNGTRLTVT.

In regard to this clone: Read data end 3 residues before the CDR3 end; the end is taken from the germline J gene. The chain couples TRBV7-2 to TRBJ2-3, with 7 bases fitting TRBD2. This CDR3 is 15 amino acids long. Germline loops: CDR1 SGHTA, CDR2 FQGNSA. V lost 3 bases, J lost 4 bases, and 7 bases stayed unmatched. The DNA read from the CDR3 is TGTGCCAGCAGCTTCGGGGGGTTGTCGGCAGATACG. This sequence encodes CASSFGGLSADT. The whole CDR3 sequence reads CASSFGGLSADTQYF. Full variable domain (remainder filled in from reference TRBV7-2 and TRBJ2-3): GAGVSQSPSNKVTEKGKDVELRCDPISGHTALYWYRQSLGQGLEFLIYFQGNSAPDKSGLPSDRFSAERTGGSVSTLTIQRTQQEDSAVYLCASSFGGLSADTQYFGPGTRLTVL.

Notes on this clone: The read ends 3 residues before the CDR3 terminus; that terminus is restored from the germline J gene. This chain joins TRBV19 and TRBJ2-1, with TRBD2 matching over 9 bases. V lost 7 bases and J lost 8; bases outside the gene matches: 15. Germline V gene sequence: CDR1 LNHDA, CDR2 SQIVND (reference sequence). The CDR3 is made up of 16 amino acids. Incomplete CDR3 DNA: TGTGCCAGTAAGGGAAGCGGGAGGTCGGCTTTTGATGAG. This codes for CASKGSGRSAFDE. The entire CDR3 sequence reads CASKGSGRSAFDEQFF.

Of note for this clone: The read ends 3 residues shy of where the CDR3 ends; the end is completed using the germline J gene. The chain joins TRBV7-2 to TRBJ2-5; 11 bases match TRBD2. Looked up from germline, CDR1 is SGHTA and CDR2 is FQGNSA. The CDR3 loop spans 15 amino acids. Trimming cost V 3 bases and J 5 bases; bases outside gene matches: 5. The part of the CDR3 DNA that was read is TGTGCCAGCAGCTTCCTAGCGGGAGGTGGGGAGACC. This encodes CASSFLAGGGET. The full CDR3 reads CASSFLAGGGETQYF.

Regarding this clone: Read data end 3 residues before the CDR3 end; the end is taken from the germline J gene. The rearrangement joins TRBV6-2 or TRBV6-3 to TRBJ1-5; D possibly corresponds to TRBD1 (6 bases). This CDR3 contains 17 residues. Per the germline V gene, CDR1 is MNHEY and CDR2 is SVGEGT. The V gene lost 0 bases and the J gene lost 7 bases, with 19 bases spanning the gap. The CDR3 loop reads CASSYSIKGEVGQPQHF. The sequenced part of the CDR3 DNA is TGTGCCAGCAGTTACTCGATAAAGGGGGAGGTCGGGCAGCCC.

In the case of this clone: Read data end 3 residues before the CDR3 end; the end is taken from the germline J gene. The chain joins TRBV7-2 to TRBJ1-2; TRBD1 might be the D (5 bases). V lost 1 base and J lost 0, with 6 bases in between. The CDR3 is 14 residues long. The V gene's germline CDR1 is SGHTA and CDR2 FQGNSA. This chain's CDR3 is CASSLGGANYGYTF. The CDR3 DNA, read in part, is TGTGCCAGCAGCTTAGGAGGGGCTAACTATGGC.

A note on this clone: The read finishes 3 residues shy of the CDR3 end, and the germline J gene is used to complete it. In the same sample, other DNA sequences code for this CDR3. The V call is TRBV5-1, the J call TRBJ2-1; 8 bases line up with TRBD2. The ends lost 3 bases at V and 3 bases at J; junction bases unmatched: 8. Germline assignment: CDR1 SGHRS and CDR2 YFSETQ. The CDR3 is 16 amino acids. The covered CDR3 bases are TGCGCCAGCAGCTACCCGTTCGGGGGGGACTACAATGAG. It translates to CASSYPFGGDYNE. The complete CDR3 reads CASSYPFGGDYNEQFF.

A remark on this clone: The read terminates 3 residues ahead of where the CDR3 ends, so the germline J gene completes it. The chain has TRBV20-1 and TRBJ1-1; possibly TRBD1 for D (5 bases). This CDR3 is 13 amino acids long. V shed 6 bases and J shed 0 bases, with 11 bases lying between them. Germline V gives CDR1 DFQATT, CDR2 SNEGSKA (reference sequence). This CDR3 is CSASTGLNTEAFF. Incomplete CDR3 DNA: TGCAGTGCAAGTACAGGATTGAACACTGAA.

Details on this clone: Read coverage stops 3 residues before the CDR3 terminus; the germline J gene supplies the remainder. The chain couples TRBV20-1 to TRBJ2-7; maybe TRBD2 (5 bases). Germline loops: CDR1 DFQATT, CDR2 SNEGSKA (reference sequence). The ends were cut back, 0 bases at V and 4 bases at J, with 13 bases in the middle. CDR3 length: 14 amino acids. CDR3 DNA, as far as it was read: TGCAGTGCTAGAGATGGTGTACTAGATTACGAG. Encoded protein: CSARDGVLDYE. The entire CDR3 protein is CSARDGVLDYEQYF.

Worth noting for this clone: The read terminates 3 residues before the CDR3 end, so the remaining end is supplied by the germline J gene. The chain combines TRBV7-9 with TRBJ2-1; perhaps TRBD2 as D (5 bases). The CDR3 is made up of 15 amino acids. V was trimmed by 3 bases and J by 0 bases, leaving 9 bases between them. Looked up from germline, CDR1 is SEHNR and CDR2 is FQNEAQ (reference sequence). CDR3 bases read: TGTGCCAGCAGCTTTGCGGGTAGCTCCTACAATGAG. It specifies CASSFAGSSYNE. The entire CDR3 reads CASSFAGSSYNEQFF.

On this clone: Coverage ceases 3 residues before the CDR3 finishes, and the germline J gene fills in the end. This chain uses TRBV4-1 with TRBJ1-1; a possible D gene is TRBD1 (5 bases). CDR1 and CDR2 from the germline V gene are MGHRA and YSYEKL. There are 17 residues in the CDR3. Trimming cost V 0 bases and J 1 base, with 15 bases left between them. The CDR3 reads CASSQDGGLGGNTEAFF. CDR3 DNA (partial): TGCGCCAGCAGCCAAGATGGCGGTTTGGGGGGGAACACTGAA.

As to this clone: The read gets to within 3 residues of the CDR3 end, and the germline J gene fills in the rest. V gene TRBV20-1 combines with J gene TRBJ2-2; D gene unclear. V lost 0 bases and J 9 bases, leaving 14 bases between the germline ends. Germline CDR1 DFQATT, CDR2 SNEGSKA (reference sequence). CDR3 length: 14 amino acids. CDR3 DNA (partial): TGCAGTGCTAGAGATTTCGGCGGTGCCCGGGAG. This encodes CSARDFGGARE. The whole CDR3 protein is CSARDFGGARELFF.

With regard to this clone: The CDR3 end lies 3 residues beyond the end of the read and is filled in from the germline J gene. V is TRBV5-4 and J is TRBJ2-1; maybe TRBD2 (6 bases). The CDR3 is 16 amino acids. Germline V gene lookup returns CDR1 SGHNT and CDR2 YYREEE (reference sequence). The V end was cut by 0 bases, the J end by 3 bases, with 13 bases between. The DNA read from the CDR3 is TGTGCCAGCAGCTTGGGGAGGGGCGGTTTCTACAATGAG. Its protein product is CASSLGRGGFYNE. The whole CDR3 protein is CASSLGRGGFYNEQFF.

Of note for this clone: The read comes to an end 3 residues before the CDR3 does, leaving the germline J gene to fill in the end. This rearrangement joins TRBV20-1 to TRBJ2-2, with 13 nucleotides matching TRBD2. There are 16 residues in the CDR3. Trimming took 5 bases from V and 5 from J; bases not matched to a gene: 8. Germline V gene sequence: CDR1 DFQATT, CDR2 SNEGSKA (reference sequence). The CDR3 sequence: CSAPTSGRRGTGELFF. CDR3 DNA, as far as it was read: TGCAGTGCTCCGACTAGCGGGAGGAGGGGGACCGGGGAG.

Comments on this clone: The read terminates 3 residues before the CDR3 end, so the remaining end is supplied by the germline J gene. This chain joins TRBV19 and TRBJ2-1, with D perhaps being TRBD1 or TRBD2 (5 bases each). The CDR3 is 15 amino acids. Germline CDR1 reads LNHDA; CDR2 reads SQIVND (reference sequence). V was clipped by 4 bases and J by 4 bases, with 14 bases between them. The CDR3 loop reads CASSTPRGRYNEQFF. Partial CDR3 DNA: TGTGCCAGTAGTACCCCGAGGGGTCGGTACAATGAG. Full variable domain (remainder filled in from reference TRBV19 and TRBJ2-1): DGGITQSPKYLFRKEGQNVTLSCEQNLNHDAMYWYRQDPGQGLRLIYYSQIVNDFQKGDIAEGYSVSREKKESFPLTVTSAQKNPTAFYLCASSTPRGRYNEQFFGPGTRLTVL.